These T cell receptor beta chains were read from a single sample in a study of PD-1 blockade in mismatch repair-deficient tumors. The data were produced by immunoSEQ multiplex PCR, yet TCRdb's version contains in-frame clones alone and is incomplete. The sample records about 14,000 clones, around 84% being singletons. The sequencing used PBMCs, collected around 15 weeks after starting pembrolizumab. These receptors were obtained from an adult with mismatch repair-deficient cancer. Both conserved end residues are part of each CDR3. A D gene is named only where the DNA matches it firmly. Clone size is shown for a subset of rows, as once, few, many or a class of expanded clone.

NA	TRBV7-3	NA	TRBJ1-1	TGTGCCAGCAGCTTAAGGGGCGTGAACACTGAAGCTTTCTTT	CASSLRGVNTEAFF
NA	TRBV5-1	TRBD2	TRBJ2-3	TGCGCCAGCAGCTCGCCGTCCCGAGCGGGAGGGACCACAGATACGCAGTATTTT	CASSSPSRAGGTTDTQYF
NA	TRBV4-1	NA	TRBJ1-2	TGCGCCAGCAGTTCGGAAGGACAGCTTAACTATGGCTACACCTTC	CASSSEGQLNYGYTF
few	TRBV28	TRBD1	TRBJ1-2	TGTGCCAGCAGAGATCGACAGGGTCCTAACTATGGCTACACCTTC	CASRDRQGPNYGYTF
once	TRBV19	TRBD1	TRBJ2-2	TGTGCCAGTAGCAGACAGGGCCTGAACACCGGGGAGCTGTTTTTT	CASSRQGLNTGELFF
NA	TRBV27	TRBD1	TRBJ1-5	TGTGCCAGCAGTCCCTTAACCGGGACAGGGATCAATCAGCCCCAGCATTTT	CASSPLTGTGINQPQHF
NA	TRBV5-4	TRBD2	TRBJ2-2	TGTGCCAGCAGCTTGGCAGCTAGCGGCAACACCGGGGAGCTGTTTTTT	CASSLAASGNTGELFF
few	TRBV6-5	TRBD1	TRBJ2-7	TGTGCCAGCACCCACCGACAGGGGCGCTACGAGCAGTACTTC	CASTHRQGRYEQYF
NA	TRBV28	TRBD1	TRBJ1-2	TGTGCCAGCAGTCCGACAGGGAACCTCGGCAGCTATGGCTACACCTTC	CASSPTGNLGSYGYTF
NA	TRBV27	TRBD1	TRBJ1-2	TGTGCCAGCAGTTCTCCAACGGGACAGTATTCGAGCTACACCTTC	CASSSPTGQYSSYTF